The rows below give T cell receptor beta chains drawn from one sample of a study of cytomegalovirus exposure and HLA in healthy donors. The table came from immunoSEQ multiplex PCR; TCRdb's copy has only in-frame clones and leaves some out. The sample includes over 85,000 clones, 70% to 85% of them seen just once. Sequenced sample: PBMCs. These receptors were obtained from a man under 40 in good health and CMV-seropositive. The CDR3 runs from the conserved cysteine through the conserved F or W. Each record gives: J gene, D gene, clone size, V gene, CDR3 DNA, CDR3 protein. D genes are given only for firm matches. Clone size, where shown, is once, few, many, or a class for clones that have expanded.

J gene: TRBJ1-4
D gene: TRBD1
clone size: once
V gene: TRBV6-4
CDR3 DNA: TGTGCCAGCAGGGATGACAGGGTACGATCGGAAAAACTGTTTTTT
CDR3 protein: CASRDDRVRSEKLFF

J gene: TRBJ2-6
D gene: NA
clone size: NA
V gene: TRBV18
CDR3 DNA: TGTGCCAGCTCACCTCCACAGTCCGGGGCCAACGTCCTGACTTTC
CDR3 protein: CASSPPQSGANVLTF

J gene: TRBJ2-2
D gene: TRBD1
clone size: once
V gene: TRBV9
CDR3 DNA: TGTGCCAGCAGGCAACCGGGACAGGGGGCCACCGGGGAGCTGTTTTTT
CDR3 protein: CASRQPGQGATGELFF

J gene: TRBJ2-1
D gene: TRBD2
clone size: NA
V gene: TRBV5-5
CDR3 DNA: TGTGCCAGCAGCACTCGACTAGCGGGGGGGCCTGAGCAGTTCTTC
CDR3 protein: CASSTRLAGGPEQFF

J gene: TRBJ1-2
D gene: TRBD1
clone size: NA
V gene: TRBV19
CDR3 DNA: TGTGCCAGTCACCCAAGTTTTCGGGACAGCGCCTTCGCGTATGGCTACACCTTC
CDR3 protein: CASHPSFRDSAFAYGYTF

J gene: TRBJ2-5
D gene: TRBD1
clone size: NA
V gene: TRBV6-5
CDR3 DNA: TGTGCCACCGAAACAGGGGGATCGGAGACCCAGTACTTC
CDR3 protein: CATETGGSETQYF

J gene: TRBJ1-5
D gene: TRBD1
clone size: NA
V gene: TRBV7-8
CDR3 DNA: TGTGCCAGCAGTTACCTGACAGGGGTCCATCAGCCCCAGCATTTT
CDR3 protein: CASSYLTGVHQPQHF

J gene: TRBJ1-5
D gene: NA
clone size: NA
V gene: TRBV10-2
CDR3 DNA: TGCGCCAGCAGGGCGGGTAGCAATCAGCCCCAGCATTTT
CDR3 protein: CASRAGSNQPQHF

J gene: TRBJ1-5
D gene: NA
clone size: NA
V gene: TRBV5-6
CDR3 DNA: TGTGCCAGCAGCTCGGGGGATCAGCCCCAGCATTTT
CDR3 protein: CASSSGDQPQHF

J gene: TRBJ1-2
D gene: NA
clone size: many
V gene: TRBV11-1
CDR3 DNA: TGTGCCAGCAGCAAGGGACACGGCGACGGCTACACCTTC
CDR3 protein: CASSKGHGDGYTF

J gene: TRBJ2-7
D gene: TRBD1
clone size: once
V gene: TRBV30
CDR3 DNA: TGTGCCTGGAACAGGGGGCCGAGGGCCGAGCAGTACTTC
CDR3 protein: CAWNRGPRAEQYF